One sample yielded the 26 T cell receptor beta chains listed below, sequenced in a study of breast tumors, draining lymph nodes, adjacent tissues. The lymph nodes were axillary draining lymph nodes from breast cancer patients. One entry per CDR3 protein results from TCRdb running MiXCR on the multiplex PCR reads. In the table there are about 120,000 distinct CDR3 sequences, just under 20% of which are singletons. Source material: axillary lymph node tissue. Receptor source: a female donor with breast cancer. Some clones in this sample may be carry-over from other donors' samples.

As regards this clonotype: This may stem from a read error, because a much larger clone lies one nucleotide away. The chain links TRBV7-9 to TRBJ2-1; D remains unclear. Germline lookup yields CDR1 SEHNR and CDR2 FQNEAQ (reference sequence). The CDR3 covers 15 residues. Here the CDR3 reads CASSLTQSSYSEQFF. The CDR3 region has the DNA TGTGCCAGCAGCCTAACCCAAAGCTCCTACAGTGAGCAGTTCTTC.

This clonotype has only a few counts. CDR3 amino acids: CASSSWTSGADTQYF. In DNA, the CDR3 is TGTGCCAGCAGTTCATGGACTAGCGGTGCAGATACGCAGTATTTT. The V call is TRBV27, the J call TRBJ2-3; TRBD2 aligns across 10 bases. This CDR3 contains 15 residues. Trimming at V came to 4 bases and at J to 4 bases, leaving 5 bases not matched to a gene. Per the germline V gene, CDR1 is MNHEY and CDR2 is SMNVEV (reference sequence).

Many counts were recorded for this clonotype. V and J are TRBV2 and TRBJ1-5; D remains ambiguous. The germline gives CDR1 SNHLY, CDR2 FYNNEI. Trimming cost V 4 bases and J 2 bases, with 9 bases left between them. The CDR3 consists of 14 residues. The CDR3 DNA follows: TGTGCCAGCAGTGTTGGAGGGCGCAATCAGCCCCAGCATTTT. Translating gives CASSVGGRNQPQHF.

Details on this clonotype: This clone may be a read error of a much larger clone one base away. The rearrangement links TRBV3-1 to TRBJ1-3, with TRBD1 matching over 9 bases. Germline values: CDR1 LGHDT, CDR2 YNNKEL (reference sequence). This CDR3 has 16 residues. This CDR3 is CASSQDRGAGWNTMYF. DNA for the CDR3: TGTGCCAGCAGCCAGGACAGGGGAGCGGGATGGAACACCATGTATTTT.

At least ten counts were recorded for this clonotype. V usage is TRBV19 and J usage is TRBJ2-5; 11 positions agree with TRBD2. The junction had 4 bases not matched to a gene; V was cut back by 6 bases and J by 1 base. Germline V gene lookup returns CDR1 LNHDA and CDR2 SQIVND (reference sequence). The CDR3 contains 15 residues. The CDR3 spells CASRSLAGGQETQYF. The CDR3 DNA follows: TGTGCCAGTAGGTCTCTAGCGGGGGGCCAAGAGACCCAGTACTTC.

Only a few counts were recorded for this clonotype. This may be a read error: a much more frequent sequence differs by one nucleotide. The V and J genes are TRBV5-1 and TRBJ2-3; 9 bases line up with TRBD2. With V trimmed by 5 bases and J by 3 bases, 7 bases remained unmatched. This CDR3 is built from 15 residues. Per germline, CDR1 SGHRS and CDR2 YFSETQ. In nucleotides, the CDR3 is TGCGCCAGCAGTACCGGACTAGCGAGGACAGATACGCAGTATTTT. Translating gives CASSTGLARTDTQYF.

This clonotype was seen at least ten times. This chain links TRBV20-1 with TRBJ2-5; 13 nucleotides line up with TRBD2. There are 15 residues in the CDR3. In germline, CDR1 is DFQATT, CDR2 SNEGSKA (reference sequence). V was pared by 6 bases and J by 5 bases, with 9 bases of the junction left unmatched. The CDR3 reads CSAEGTSGIEETQYF. The CDR3 DNA reads as TGCAGTGCCGAGGGGACTAGCGGGATTGAGGAGACCCAGTACTTC.

This clonotype was seen repeatedly, ten times or more. The rearrangement uses TRBV10-3 and TRBJ2-7, with D hard to call. Germline V gives CDR1 ENHRY, CDR2 SYGVKD. The CDR3 loop spans 11 amino acids. V gave up 4 bases and J gave up 0 bases, with 1 base separating them. The CDR3 DNA is TGTGCCATCAGTGGCTCCTACGAGCAGTACTTC. This gives the protein CAISGSYEQYF.

Note on this clonotype: A much bigger clone sits one base away, suggesting this may be a read error. This chain connects TRBV2 to TRBJ1-5, with D perhaps TRBD1 (6 bases). The germline V gene encodes CDR1 SNHLY and CDR2 FYNNEI. There are 18 residues in the CDR3. V lost 5 bases and J 0 bases, leaving 20 bases between the germline ends. In nucleotides, the CDR3 is TGTGCCAGCAGTACCTCCAGGGGCCCTCCATATAGCAATCAGCCCCAGCATTTT. Translation gives CASSTSRGPPYSNQPQHF.

This clonotype was recorded only once. A much larger clone differs by one base, so this may be a read error. The chain carries TRBV28 and TRBJ2-7; TRBD2 matches 7 bases. The V segment lost 11 bases and the J segment 5 bases; nucleotides outside the gene matches: 15. This CDR3 comprises 14 residues. Per germline, CDR1 MDHEN and CDR2 SYDVKM. CDR3 coding DNA: TGTGCCGGCATGGGGAGGGGCCCACTTGACGAGCAGTACTTC. Its protein is CAGMGRGPLDEQYF.

This clonotype was recorded at least ten times. The J gene is TRBJ2-7, the V gene TRBV5-1, with TRBD1 as a possible D gene (6 bases). This CDR3 spans 15 amino acids. Germline CDR1 reads SGHRS; CDR2 reads YFSETQ. V was shortened by 4 bases and J by 0 bases, with 14 bases between the two germline ends. For the CDR3, the DNA is TGCGCCAGCAGCCAGCTGACAGGTTTCTCCTACGAGCAGTACTTC. It codes for CASSQLTGFSYEQYF. Full variable domain (outside the CDR3, taken from reference TRBV5-1 and TRBJ2-7): KAGVTQTPRYLIKTRGQQVTLSCSPISGHRSVSWYQQTPGQGLQFLFEYFSETQRNKGNFPGRFSGRQFSNSRSEMNVSTLELGDSALYLCASSQLTGFSYEQYFGPGTRLTVT.

This clonotype was seen ten or more times. The chain carries TRBV20-1 and TRBJ2-2; tentatively, D is TRBD2 (6 bases). CDR1 and CDR2 from the germline V gene are DFQATT and SNEGSKA (reference sequence). V gave up 6 bases and J gave up 0 bases, with 17 bases separating them. This CDR3 has 16 amino acids. The CDR3 loop is CSAKGLKSANTGELFF. For the CDR3, the DNA is TGCAGTGCGAAGGGACTGAAATCCGCGAACACCGGGGAGCTGTTTTTT.

The table lists this clonotype with many counts. The J gene is TRBJ2-1, the V gene TRBV20-1; D call uncertain. CDR1 and CDR2 from the germline V gene are DFQATT and SNEGSKA (reference sequence). The ends were cut back, 3 bases at V and 7 bases at J, with 19 bases in the middle. This CDR3 comprises 15 residues. CDR3 DNA sequence: TGCAGTGCTAGTGTACGGTCCGTTGGGATGAATGAGCAGTTCTTC. Protein product: CSASVRSVGMNEQFF.

This clonotype was observed many times. The gene calls are TRBV6-5 and TRBJ2-3; D is undetermined. The germline V gene has CDR1 MNHEY and CDR2 SVGAGI. The CDR3 totals 12 residues. Trimming shortened V by 8 bases and J by 6 bases, and 12 bases separated the two germline ends. CDR3 loop: CASGLVSDTQYF. In DNA, the CDR3 is TGTGCCAGCGGCTTAGTATCTGATACGCAGTATTTT.

In its sample, this clonotype was seen many times. J is TRBJ2-7 and V is TRBV20-1, with 10 bases fitting TRBD2. With V trimmed by 4 bases and J by 3 bases, 6 bases remained unmatched. There are 14 residues in the CDR3. CDR1 is DFQATT, CDR2 SNEGSKA, per germline (reference sequence). The CDR3 DNA is TGCAGTGCTATGGCGGCTAGCGGGAGCTACGAGCAGTACTTC. It codes for CSAMAASGSYEQYF.

This clonotype has a handful of counts. CDR3 protein: CASSPGQGGQPQHF. The CDR3, as DNA: TGTGCCAGCTCACCGGGACAGGGCGGTCAGCCCCAGCATTTT. V gene TRBV18 combines with J gene TRBJ1-5; 9 nucleotides line up with TRBD1. V trimming: 3 bases; J trimming: 6 bases; junction bases outside the gene matches: 3. Looked up from germline, CDR1 is KGHSH and CDR2 is LQKENI. The CDR3 contains 14 residues. The whole variable domain, remainder taken from reference TRBV18 and TRBJ1-5, is NAGVMQNPRHLVRRRGQEARLRCSPMKGHSHVYWYRQLPEEGLKFMVYLQKENIIDESGMPKERFSAEFPKEGPSILRIQQVVRGDSAAYFCASSPGQGGQPQHFGDGTRLSIL.

The CDR3 here is CASNDPNTEAFF. DNA of the CDR3: TGTGCCAGCAACGACCCGAACACTGAAGCTTTCTTT. The chain carries TRBV6-2 or TRBV6-3 and TRBJ1-1; unclear D gene. V was shortened by 7 bases and J by 1 base, with 7 bases between the two germline ends. In germline, CDR1 is MNHEY, CDR2 SVGEGT. The CDR3 consists of 12 residues.

This clonotype was observed at least ten times. The chain has TRBV20-1 and TRBJ1-6; possibly TRBD1 for D (5 bases). The CDR3 sequence is 17 residues long. With 8 bases removed from V and 2 bases from J, the gap between germline ends came to 22 bases. The germline gives CDR1 DFQATT, CDR2 SNEGSKA (reference sequence). The CDR3 nucleotides read TGCAGTTCACCCGTAGAGGGGTCTAGTCCCTATAATTCACCCCTCCACTTT. It encodes CSSPVEGSSPYNSPLHF.

This clonotype was picked up many times. The chain uses TRBV9 and TRBJ2-1, with TRBD2 identical over 8 bases. The CDR3 covers 15 residues. Trimming cost V 0 bases and J 3 bases; bases outside gene matches: 2. CDR1 is SGDLS and CDR2 is YYNGEE in the germline V gene. CDR3 bases: TGTGCCAGCAGCGTAGCACTAGCGGACTACAATGAGCAGTTCTTC. This sequence encodes CASSVALADYNEQFF.

The sample holds many counts of this clonotype. This chain links TRBV7-2 with TRBJ1-3; 7 bases are a match to TRBD1. V shed 3 bases, J shed 1 base, and the junction held 6 bases outside the gene matches. Germline V gene sequence: CDR1 SGHTA, CDR2 FQGNSA. The length of the CDR3 is 16 residues. CDR3 loop: CASSLTGSGSGNTIYF. For the CDR3, the DNA is TGTGCCAGCAGCTTGACAGGGTCGGGGTCTGGAAACACCATATATTTT.

This clonotype was detected many times. This rearrangement joins TRBV7-2 to TRBJ2-1; D not certain. The CDR3 totals 13 residues. In germline, CDR1 is SGHTA, CDR2 FQGNSA. V was cut by 2 bases and J by 3 bases, with 5 bases left in between. The CDR3: CASSLSHYNEQFF. As DNA, the CDR3 is TGTGCCAGCAGCTTATCCCACTACAATGAGCAGTTCTTC.

At least ten counts were recorded for this clonotype. The CDR3 DNA reads as TGCGCCAGCAGCCAGGGGCAGCAGCAAGAGACCCAGTACTTC. Amino acids: CASSQGQQQETQYF. J is TRBJ2-5 and V is TRBV5-1; maybe TRBD1 (6 bases). Germline assignment: CDR1 SGHRS and CDR2 YFSETQ. The CDR3 has 14 residues. The germline V and J ends were trimmed by 4 bases and 2 bases, with 12 bases remaining between them.

As regards this clonotype: This sequence may be a read error, since a much larger clone differs from it by one base. The chain couples TRBV10-2 to TRBJ2-3; the D gene is possibly TRBD2 (5 bases). CDR3 length equals 15 residues. The germline V and J ends were trimmed by 3 bases and 4 bases, with 14 bases remaining between them. CDR1 WSHSY and CDR2 SAAADI come from the germline V gene. The CDR3: CASSDRLKNADTQYF. The CDR3 DNA sequence: TGCGCCAGCAGTGATCGACTAAAAAACGCAGATACGCAGTATTTT.

This clonotype showed up many times. V and J are TRBV6-1 and TRBJ2-1, with D perhaps TRBD1 (5 bases). CDR1 MNHNS and CDR2 SASEGT come from the germline V gene. The V end lost 5 bases, the J end lost 9 bases, and 11 bases lay between the germline ends. The CDR3 length is 12 residues. The chain's CDR3 is CASSIGVLEQFF. CDR3 in DNA: TGTGCCAGCAGTATAGGGGTTCTTGAGCAGTTCTTC.

In this sample, this clonotype turned up many times. The chain has TRBV6-1 and TRBJ2-7; TRBD2 is a possible D gene (6 bases). Germline V gives CDR1 MNHNS, CDR2 SASEGT. The germline V and J ends were trimmed by 2 bases and 4 bases, with 18 bases remaining between them. The CDR3 is 16 amino acids. CDR3 region: CASSESVASVSYEQYF. CDR3 in DNA: TGTGCCAGCAGTGAATCTGTGGCTAGCGTTAGTTACGAGCAGTACTTC.

Points on this clonotype: This may be a read error, as it is one base from a much larger clone. As the CDR3 is not closed by the conserved phenylalanine or tryptophan, this likely results from a read error. The chain carries TRBV12-3 or TRBV12-4 and TRBJ2-1, with a tentative D call TRBD1 (7 bases). The CDR3 covers 19 residues. V lost 5 bases, J lost 0 bases, and 23 bases lay in between. CDR3 nucleotide sequence: TGTGCCAGCAGTACAGGGGTGGTTTTGATAGCGGCCTCCTACAATGAGCAGTTCCTC. Its protein is CASSTGVVLIAASYNEQFL.